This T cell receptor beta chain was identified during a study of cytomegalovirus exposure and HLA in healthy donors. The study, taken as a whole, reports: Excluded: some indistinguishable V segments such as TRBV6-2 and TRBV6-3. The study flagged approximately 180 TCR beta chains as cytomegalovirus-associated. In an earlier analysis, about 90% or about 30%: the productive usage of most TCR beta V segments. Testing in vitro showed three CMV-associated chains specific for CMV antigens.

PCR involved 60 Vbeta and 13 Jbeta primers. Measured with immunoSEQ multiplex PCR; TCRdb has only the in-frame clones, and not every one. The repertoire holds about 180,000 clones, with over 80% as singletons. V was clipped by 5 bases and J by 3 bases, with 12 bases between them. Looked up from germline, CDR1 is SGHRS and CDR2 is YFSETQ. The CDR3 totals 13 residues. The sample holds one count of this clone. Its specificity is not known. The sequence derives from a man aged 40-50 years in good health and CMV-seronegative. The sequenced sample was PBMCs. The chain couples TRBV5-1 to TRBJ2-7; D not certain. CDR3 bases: TGCGCCAGCAGGGCACAGAGTCTCTACGAGCAGTACTTC. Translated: CASRAQSLYEQYF.